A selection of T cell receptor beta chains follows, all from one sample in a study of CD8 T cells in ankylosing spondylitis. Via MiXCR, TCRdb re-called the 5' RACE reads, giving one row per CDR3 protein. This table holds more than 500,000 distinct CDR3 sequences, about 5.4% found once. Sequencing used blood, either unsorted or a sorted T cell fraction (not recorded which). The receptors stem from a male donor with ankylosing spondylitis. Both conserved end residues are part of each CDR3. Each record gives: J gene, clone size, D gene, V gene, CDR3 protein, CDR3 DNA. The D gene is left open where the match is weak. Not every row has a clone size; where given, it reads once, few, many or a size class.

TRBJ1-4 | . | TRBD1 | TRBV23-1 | CASSQGGQGAKVATNEKLFF | TGCGCCAGCAGTCAAGGGGGACAGGGGGCTAAAGTTGCAACTAATGAAAAACTGTTTTTT
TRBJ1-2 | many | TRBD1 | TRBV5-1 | CASSPGGDYGYTF | TGCGCCAGCAGCCCAGGGGGAGACTATGGCTACACCTTC
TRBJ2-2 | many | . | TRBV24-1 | CATGRGTDYTGELFF | TGTGCCACCGGGAGGGGGACGGATTACACCGGGGAGCTGTTTTTT
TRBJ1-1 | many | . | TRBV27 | CASSLFPQGMNTEAFF | TGTGCCAGCAGTTTATTCCCCCAGGGCATGAACACTGAAGCTTTCTTT
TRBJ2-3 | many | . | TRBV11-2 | CASRSGVHGDTQYF | TGTGCCAGCAGGTCGGGAGTTCACGGGGATACGCAGTATTTT
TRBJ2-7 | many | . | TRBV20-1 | CSARGTTYEQYF | TGCAGTGCTAGGGGAACGACCTACGAGCAGTACTTC
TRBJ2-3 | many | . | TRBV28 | CASSSQRPPDTQYF | TGTGCCAGCAGTTCACAGCGGCCCCCAGATACGCAGTATTTT
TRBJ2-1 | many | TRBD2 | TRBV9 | CASSVASGGTNEQFF | TGTGCCAGCAGCGTAGCGAGCGGGGGGACCAATGAGCAGTTCTTC
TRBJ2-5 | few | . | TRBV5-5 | CASSLGTLRETQYF | TGTGCCAGCAGCTTGGGGACCCTAAGAGAGACCCAGTACTTC
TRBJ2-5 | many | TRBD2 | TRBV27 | CASSSKGLAGEETQYF | TGTGCCAGCAGCTCAAAGGGACTAGCGGGAGAAGAGACCCAGTACTTC
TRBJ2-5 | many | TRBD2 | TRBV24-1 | CATSRRGGLGETQYF | TGTGCCACCTCTCGGCGGGGGGGGCTCGGGGAGACCCAGTACTTC
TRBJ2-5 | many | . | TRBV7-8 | CASSHSGTLEKTQYF | TGTGCCAGCTCACATTCCGGGACCTTGGAGAAGACCCAGTACTTC
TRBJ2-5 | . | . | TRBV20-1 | CSALKGTVGETQYF | TGCAGTGCACTAAAGGGGACGGTCGGGGAGACCCAGTACTTC
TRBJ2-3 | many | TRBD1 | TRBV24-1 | CATSDPGQGDYTDTQYF | TGTGCCACCAGTGACCCTGGACAGGGAGATTATACAGATACGCAGTATTTT
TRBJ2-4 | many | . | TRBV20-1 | CSASPLSGLNIQYF | TGCAGTGCTAGCCCTCTTTCGGGCTTGAACATTCAGTACTTC
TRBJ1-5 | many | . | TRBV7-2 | CASSLALGGGQPQHF | TGTGCCAGCAGCTTAGCGCTGGGGGGGGGTCAGCCCCAGCATTTT
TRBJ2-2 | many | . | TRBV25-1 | CASSTRLRGENTGELFF | TGTGCCAGCAGTACCCGACTTAGGGGGGAGAACACCGGGGAGCTGTTTTTT
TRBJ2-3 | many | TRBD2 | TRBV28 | CASSFYLRGSYGGDTQYF | TGTGCCAGCAGTTTTTACCTGCGGGGGTCATACGGGGGGGATACGCAGTATTTT
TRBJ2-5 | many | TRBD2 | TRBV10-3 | CAISKAGVRETQYF | TGTGCCATCAGTAAAGCGGGAGTGAGAGAGACCCAGTACTTC
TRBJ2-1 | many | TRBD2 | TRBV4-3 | CASSPGRGAYNEQFF | TGCGCCAGCAGCCCGGGGCGGGGGGCCTACAATGAGCAGTTCTTC
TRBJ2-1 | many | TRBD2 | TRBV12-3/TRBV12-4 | CASSFVSGGNDEQFF | TGTGCCAGCAGTTTCGTCTCGGGGGGGAACGATGAGCAGTTCTTC
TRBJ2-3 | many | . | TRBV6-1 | CASSRGSYGDTQYF | TGTGCCAGCAGTAGGGGTTCCTACGGAGATACGCAGTATTTT
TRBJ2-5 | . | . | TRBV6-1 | CASRRAPGKQTQYF | TGTGCCAGCCGCCGGGCCCCGGGCAAGCAGACCCAGTACTTC
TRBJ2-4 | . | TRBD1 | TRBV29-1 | CSATGQVPFGNIQYF | TGCAGCGCTACGGGACAGGTACCCTTTGGAAACATTCAGTACTTC
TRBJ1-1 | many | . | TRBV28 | CASSGRGMNTEAFF | TGTGCCAGCAGCGGGCGGGGGATGAACACTGAAGCTTTCTTT
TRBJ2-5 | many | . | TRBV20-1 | CSARGRHREGTQYF | TGCAGTGCTAGAGGTAGACACAGGGAGGGGACCCAGTACTTC